This is a list of T cell receptor beta chains from one sample in a study of CD8 T cells in ankylosing spondylitis. One entry per CDR3 protein, called by TCRdb with MiXCR from the 5' RACE reads. The sample has about 130,000 distinct CDR3 sequences; approximately 9.7% are singletons. Sequencing used blood, either unsorted or a sorted T cell fraction (not recorded which). The receptors were sampled from a male donor with ankylosing spondylitis or in good health (not recorded which). CDR3s include the opening cysteine and the closing phenylalanine or tryptophan. Fields, in order: V gene, J gene, clone size, D gene, CDR3 DNA, CDR3 protein. The D gene is left open where the match is weak. A row's size may be missing; if present it is once, few, many or a size class.

v_call: TRBV29-1; j_call: TRBJ1-1; clone_size: many; d_call: -; cdr3_nt: TGCAGCGTGGCCAGGACTGAAGCTTTCTTT; cdr3_aa: CSVARTEAFF
v_call: TRBV21-1; j_call: TRBJ2-1; clone_size: many; d_call: -; cdr3_nt: TGTGCCAGCAGCAAACTGGCTGGCAGGGACCATTTTAGCTCCTACAATGAGCAGTTCTTC; cdr3_aa: CASSKLAGRDHFSSYNEQFF
v_call: TRBV29-1; j_call: TRBJ2-5; clone_size: many; d_call: TRBD1; cdr3_nt: TGCAGCGCTATGACAGGGAGAGAGACCCAGTACTTC; cdr3_aa: CSAMTGRETQYF
v_call: TRBV29-1; j_call: TRBJ2-7; clone_size: -; d_call: TRBD1; cdr3_nt: TGCAGCGTTGTGAGGGGGCCCTACGAGCAGTACTTC; cdr3_aa: CSVVRGPYEQYF
v_call: TRBV5-1; j_call: TRBJ1-1; clone_size: many; d_call: -; cdr3_nt: TGCGCCAGCGCGAGACAGCTGAACACTGAAGCTTTCTTT; cdr3_aa: CASARQLNTEAFF
v_call: TRBV7-2; j_call: TRBJ1-5; clone_size: many; d_call: -; cdr3_nt: TGTGCCAGCAGCTTGGCGGGGGCTCAGCCCCAGCATTTT; cdr3_aa: CASSLAGAQPQHF
v_call: TRBV18; j_call: TRBJ2-5; clone_size: few; d_call: TRBD1; cdr3_nt: TGTGCCAGCTCACCACTGCGACAGGGGAAAGAGACCCAGTACTTC; cdr3_aa: CASSPLRQGKETQYF
v_call: TRBV5-1; j_call: TRBJ2-7; clone_size: many; d_call: TRBD1; cdr3_nt: TGCGCCAGCAGCTTGTCCTGGACAGGGGGCACGTACGAGCAGTACTTC; cdr3_aa: CASSLSWTGGTYEQYF
v_call: TRBV20-1; j_call: TRBJ2-1; clone_size: many; d_call: -; cdr3_nt: TGCAGTGCTAGAGCGGGACATAAGTACAATGAGCAGTTCTTC; cdr3_aa: CSARAGHKYNEQFF
v_call: TRBV4-2; j_call: TRBJ2-1; clone_size: many; d_call: TRBD2; cdr3_nt: TGTGCCAGCAGCCAAGGCGGGACTACCGACAATGAGCAGTTCTTC; cdr3_aa: CASSQGGTTDNEQFF
v_call: TRBV5-5; j_call: TRBJ2-7; clone_size: few; d_call: -; cdr3_nt: TGTGCCAGCAGCTTGAGTTGGGACAACTCCTACGAGCAGTACTTC; cdr3_aa: CASSLSWDNSYEQYF
v_call: TRBV20-1; j_call: TRBJ2-1; clone_size: many; d_call: TRBD2; cdr3_nt: TGCAGTGCTAAGACTAGCGGGAGTCGTAATGAGCAGTTCTTC; cdr3_aa: CSAKTSGSRNEQFF
v_call: TRBV12-3/TRBV12-4; j_call: TRBJ2-7; clone_size: many; d_call: -; cdr3_nt: TGTGCCAGCAGTTTAGGCCTCGGGGTCTACGAGCAGTACTTC; cdr3_aa: CASSLGLGVYEQYF
v_call: TRBV11-2; j_call: TRBJ2-1; clone_size: -; d_call: TRBD2; cdr3_nt: TGTGCCAGCAGCGGAGGGGTGCTAGGGACTAGCCGGTTCTTC; cdr3_aa: CASSGGVLGTSRFF
v_call: TRBV29-1; j_call: TRBJ2-5; clone_size: -; d_call: TRBD1; cdr3_nt: TGCAGCCCTGGGGACAGGGCTTTCCGGGAGACCCAGTACTTC; cdr3_aa: CSPGDRAFRETQYF
v_call: TRBV7-2; j_call: TRBJ1-2; clone_size: -; d_call: TRBD1; cdr3_nt: TGTGCCAGCAGCTTAGCGCGAGGACAGGGGCGACGACTTGCTGGCTACACCTTC; cdr3_aa: CASSLARGQGRRLAGYTF
v_call: TRBV12-3/TRBV12-4; j_call: TRBJ2-1; clone_size: few; d_call: -; cdr3_nt: TGTGCCAGCAGTAAGGGACAAATAGGGGACAATGAGCAGTTCTTC; cdr3_aa: CASSKGQIGDNEQFF
v_call: TRBV20-1; j_call: TRBJ2-1; clone_size: -; d_call: -; cdr3_nt: TGCAGTGCTAGGGGGCAGGGGAATCTCTACAATGAGCAGTTCTTC; cdr3_aa: CSARGQGNLYNEQFF
v_call: TRBV12-5; j_call: TRBJ2-5; clone_size: many; d_call: -; cdr3_nt: TGTGCTAGTGCTTCGGCGGCCCCCCAAGAGACCCAGTACTTC; cdr3_aa: CASASAAPQETQYF
v_call: TRBV27; j_call: TRBJ2-5; clone_size: few; d_call: -; cdr3_nt: TGTGCCAGCAGTTTAATAGGGAAGACCCAGTACTTC; cdr3_aa: CASSLIGKTQYF
v_call: TRBV5-1; j_call: TRBJ1-2; clone_size: few; d_call: -; cdr3_nt: TGCGCCAGCAGCTTTACGGGGGATACTAACTATGGCTACACCTTC; cdr3_aa: CASSFTGDTNYGYTF
v_call: TRBV29-1; j_call: TRBJ2-5; clone_size: many; d_call: -; cdr3_nt: TGCAGCGTTGACACACAGGGTCAGGAGACCCAGTACTTC; cdr3_aa: CSVDTQGQETQYF
v_call: TRBV7-2; j_call: TRBJ2-3; clone_size: many; d_call: -; cdr3_nt: TGTGCCAGCAGCTTAGGGTCGGGGTTACAGATTACGCAGTATTTT; cdr3_aa: CASSLGSGLQITQYF
v_call: TRBV6-5; j_call: TRBJ2-7; clone_size: many; d_call: -; cdr3_nt: TGTGCCAGCAGTTGGCTCTGGGGACAAGGCTCTTGGGAGCAGTACTTC; cdr3_aa: CASSWLWGQGSWEQYF
v_call: TRBV20-1; j_call: TRBJ2-5; clone_size: -; d_call: TRBD1; cdr3_nt: TGCAGTGCCACTGCCGACAGGGTAGAGACCCAGTACTTC; cdr3_aa: CSATADRVETQYF
v_call: TRBV4-3; j_call: TRBJ1-2; clone_size: -; d_call: -; cdr3_nt: TGCGCCAGCAGCCGCGGGACGTCCTATGGCTACACCTTC; cdr3_aa: CASSRGTSYGYTF